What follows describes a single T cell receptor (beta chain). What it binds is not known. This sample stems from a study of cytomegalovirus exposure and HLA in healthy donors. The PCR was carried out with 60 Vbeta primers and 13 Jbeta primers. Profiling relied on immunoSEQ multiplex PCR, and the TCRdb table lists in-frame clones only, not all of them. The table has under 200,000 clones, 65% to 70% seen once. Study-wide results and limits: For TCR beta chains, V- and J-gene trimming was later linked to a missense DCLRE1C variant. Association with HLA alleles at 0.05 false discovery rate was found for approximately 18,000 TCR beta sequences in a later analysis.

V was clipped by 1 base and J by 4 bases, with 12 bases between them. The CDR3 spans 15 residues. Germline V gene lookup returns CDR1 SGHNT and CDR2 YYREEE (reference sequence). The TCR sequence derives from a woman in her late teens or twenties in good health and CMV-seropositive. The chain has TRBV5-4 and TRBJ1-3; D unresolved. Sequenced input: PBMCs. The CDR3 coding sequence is TGTGCCAGCAGCTTGCTAGATACCCCAGGAAACACCATATATTTT. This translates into CASSLLDTPGNTIYF.